The text below deals with one T cell receptor beta chain. This sample is part of a study of blood T cell repertoires in COVID-19. Produced via immunoSEQ multiplex PCR; TCRdb's table is partial and in-frame only. The data hold 250,000 or so clones, with approximately 84% observed a single time. Assignment of participants to cohorts was predicated upon participant-reported clinical history. The source material was PBMCs or T cells enriched from blood (not recorded which). The clonotype comes from a man between 45 and 60 years old who had recovered from COVID-19.

CDR3 bases: TGTGCCAGTAGTATTCAGGGACTAGCGGCCAATGAGCAGTTCTTC. Protein product: CASSIQGLAANEQFF. V gene TRBV19 combines with J gene TRBJ2-1, with 11 bases matching TRBD2. The V segment lost 3 bases and the J segment 6 bases; nucleotides outside the gene matches: 4. There are 15 residues in the CDR3. Germline V lookup: CDR1 LNHDA, CDR2 SQIVND (reference sequence).